This T cell receptor (beta chain) was sequenced in a study of T cell changes during pregnancy in multiple sclerosis. The table came from immunoSEQ multiplex PCR; TCRdb's copy has only in-frame clones and leaves some out. Of around 97,000 clones in the sample, 85% to 95% were seen once. The CDR3 loop spans 13 amino acids. V was pared by 4 bases and J by 5 bases, with 3 bases of the junction left unmatched. Per germline, CDR1 MGHRA and CDR2 YSYEKL. The receptor was derived from a female donor with multiple sclerosis, enrolled in a pregnancy study. The chain joins TRBV4-1 to TRBJ2-3; 7 positions match TRBD2. The specimen comprised peripheral blood, sampled after pregnancy. The CDR3 region is CASSRAGEDTQYF. CDR3 DNA sequence: TGCGCCAGCAGCCGTGCGGGGGAAGATACGCAGTATTTT.